The rows below give T cell receptor beta chains drawn from one sample of a study of cytomegalovirus exposure and HLA in healthy donors. Sequenced by immunoSEQ multiplex PCR; TCRdb stores in-frame clones only, minus some. The table includes roughly 230,000 clones, around 84% detected once. The sequenced sample was PBMCs. The origin of the receptors is a girl under 10 years old in good health and CMV-seronegative. Each CDR3 is given without its conserved first and last residue. Fields, in order: D gene, V gene, clone size, CDR3 protein. D genes are given only for firm matches. Clone size, where shown, is once, few, many, or a class for clones that have expanded.

>TRBD1|TRBV6-1|NA
ASDREAYSNQPQH
>TRBD1|TRBV7-3|NA
ASSFDRVEANEQF
>NA|TRBV4-1|NA
ASSQGGQSNQPQH
>TRBD1|TRBV7-9|NA
ASSLPFLGTGNSPLH
>TRBD1|TRBV27|NA
ASSITDRGGTGELF
>TRBD2|TRBV6-5|NA
ASSYTGLAGGDTQY
>NA|TRBV4-1|NA
ASSQNPGIITEAF
>NA|TRBV19|NA
ASSIGFRRGGETQY
>TRBD2|TRBV5-1|NA
ASSPIGRGVNTDTQY
>NA|TRBV5-1|NA
ASSPVQETQY
>TRBD2|TRBV2|NA
ASSAGTSGRETQY
>NA|TRBV27|few
ASSWGLNYGYT
>NA|TRBV7-9|NA
ASSLLGSGEKLF
>TRBD1|TRBV5-8|NA
ASSLTGTGKKLF
>TRBD2|TRBV13|few
ASSLGLAGVYEQY
>TRBD2|TRBV27|NA
ASSRTSSSGPLAQY
>TRBD2|TRBV11-2|NA
ASSLSGISHEQY
>TRBD1|TRBV10-3|NA
AIRGDRDTIYGYT
>TRBD1|TRBV5-4|NA
ASSLNYDRGRVYGYT
>TRBD1|TRBV19|NA
ASTTQGFRTNEKLF
>TRBD1|TRBV28|NA
ASSPGQYSNQPQH
>TRBD1|TRBV5-5|NA
ARIRDRGTYEQY
>NA|TRBV11-2|NA
ASSFSGLWGYT
>NA|TRBV18|few
ASSPGAGGEKLF
>NA|TRBV4-2|NA
ASSRRVEISYEQY
>TRBD2|TRBV6-6|NA
ASRDDPGGLEQY
>TRBD1|TRBV30|few
AWGQGAFYEQY
>TRBD2|TRBV7-9|NA
ASSFIGTSGMQY
>NA|TRBV25-1|NA
ASRGGGPETQY
>NA|TRBV7-7|NA
ASSSGVKGPYEQY
>NA|TRBV6-1|NA
ASSADSWEAF
>TRBD1|TRBV6-5|NA
ASSQPAGQGEGYT
>NA|TRBV6-1|NA
ASMRTSLPHEQY
>NA|TRBV27|NA
ASRPGSADTQY
>NA|TRBV18|NA
ASSPLEGDQPQH
>TRBD2|TRBV10-3|NA
AISDGGGEQF
>NA|TRBV15|once
ATSRGERVGYT
>NA|TRBV25-1|NA
ASSRGLDGYT
>NA|TRBV4-1|NA
ASSLPSEGRGGEKLF
>NA|TRBV4-2|NA
ASSQVRGGSYEQY
>NA|TRBV7-9|NA
ASSLVASGKETQY
>NA|TRBV5-4|NA
ASSSGARGVRNEQF
>NA|TRBV30|NA
AWSVSWASYNSPLH
>NA|TRBV5-4|NA
ASSLGGTPYEQY
>TRBD2|TRBV5-4|NA
ASSPTSGRNEQY
>NA|TRBV6-5|NA
ASSFRRVSGNTIY